This entry is about one TCR beta chain. Its target is not known. V trimming: 7 bases; J trimming: 7 bases; junction bases outside the gene matches: 6. In germline, CDR1 is MNHEY, CDR2 SVGAGI. The CDR3 totals 14 residues. Measured with immunoSEQ multiplex PCR; TCRdb has only the in-frame clones, and not every one. The data contain more than 35,000 clones, 80% to 90% of them singletons. Every patient experienced relapse after autologous stem cell transplantation, and brentuximab vedotin exposure varied. When best responses were assessed, they were complete response, partial response or progressive disease. The data are from a study of PD-1 blockade in classical Hodgkin lymphoma. For the study at large: Intravenous delivery of nivolumab at 3 mg/kg to patients occurred every 2 weeks. Study-level points and caveats: CD4+ TCR diversity, unlike CD8+, rose significantly by C4D1. Individuals who commenced nivolumab within less than 1 year of ASCT were excluded.

The chain joins TRBV6-5 to TRBJ2-1; the match to TRBD2 covers 11 bases. Source: peripheral blood mononuclear cells (PBMCs), taken before the second cycle of nivolumab. This receptor was obtained from a human donor with classical Hodgkin lymphoma. CDR3 residues: CASNPGLAVNEQFF. The CDR3 DNA sequence: TGTGCCAGCAATCCGGGACTAGCGGTTAATGAGCAGTTCTTC.